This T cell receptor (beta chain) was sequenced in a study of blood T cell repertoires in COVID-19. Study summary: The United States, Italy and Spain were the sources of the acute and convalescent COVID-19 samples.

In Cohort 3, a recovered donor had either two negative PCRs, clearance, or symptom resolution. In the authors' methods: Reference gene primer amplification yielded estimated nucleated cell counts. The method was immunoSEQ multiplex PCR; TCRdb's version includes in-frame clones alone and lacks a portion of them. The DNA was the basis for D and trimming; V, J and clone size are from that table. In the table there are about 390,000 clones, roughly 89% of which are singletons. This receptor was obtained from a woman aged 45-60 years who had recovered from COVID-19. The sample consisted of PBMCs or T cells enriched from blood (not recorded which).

CDR3 DNA sequence: TGCGCCAGCAGCCAAGTGGGGACAGGGTCCGGTGAAGCTTTCTTT. Its translation is CASSQVGTGSGEAFF. The chain has TRBV4-3 and TRBJ1-1, with 9 bases matching TRBD1. This CDR3 is built from 15 residues. Germline CDR1 is LGHNA and CDR2 is YSLEER. Losses at the gene ends were 1 base for V and 7 bases for J; bases not matched to a gene: 7.